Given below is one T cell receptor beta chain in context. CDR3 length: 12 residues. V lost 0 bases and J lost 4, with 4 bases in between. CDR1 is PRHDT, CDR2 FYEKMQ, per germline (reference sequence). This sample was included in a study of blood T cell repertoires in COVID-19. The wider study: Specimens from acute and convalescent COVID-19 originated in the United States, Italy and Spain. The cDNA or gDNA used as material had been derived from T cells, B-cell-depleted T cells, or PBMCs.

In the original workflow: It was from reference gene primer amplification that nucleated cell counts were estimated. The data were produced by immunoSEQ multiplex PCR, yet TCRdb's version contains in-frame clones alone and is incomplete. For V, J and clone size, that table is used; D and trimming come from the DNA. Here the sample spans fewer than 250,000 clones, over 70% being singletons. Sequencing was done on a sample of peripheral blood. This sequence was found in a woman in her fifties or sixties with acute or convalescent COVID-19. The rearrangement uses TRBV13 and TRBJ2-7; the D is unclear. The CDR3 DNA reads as TGTGCCAGCAGCTTAGGCTCGTACGAGCAGTACTTC. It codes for CASSLGSYEQYF.